These T cell receptor beta chains were read from a single sample in a study of shared clonotypes between healthy human individuals. TCRdb keeps only in-frame clones here, not all; method: immunoSEQ multiplex PCR. The data contain around 240,000 clones, 60% to 80% of them singletons. The source material was memory CD4+ T cells sorted from blood. The receptors were sampled from a man aged 25-45 years in good health. Each CDR3 is given with its conserved first and last residue. Not every row has a clone size; where given, it reads once, few, many or a size class.

j_call: TRBJ2-3
clone_size: NA
v_call: TRBV7-6
cdr3_aa: CASSSGLAGEDTQYF

j_call: TRBJ2-2
clone_size: NA
v_call: TRBV7-3
cdr3_aa: CASSLTFSGPPNTGELFF

j_call: TRBJ2-1
clone_size: NA
v_call: TRBV5-1
cdr3_aa: CASSSLGTGGHNEQFF

j_call: TRBJ2-7
clone_size: few
v_call: TRBV5-1
cdr3_aa: CASSGTGLRSYEQYF

j_call: TRBJ2-7
clone_size: once
v_call: TRBV18
cdr3_aa: CASSFTASYEQYF

j_call: TRBJ2-2
clone_size: NA
v_call: TRBV4-1
cdr3_aa: CASRPLSGGANTGELFF

j_call: TRBJ2-2
clone_size: NA
v_call: TRBV5-1
cdr3_aa: CASSWNTGELFF

j_call: TRBJ2-7
clone_size: NA
v_call: TRBV6-5
cdr3_aa: CASSLGSQDYEQYF

j_call: TRBJ2-3
clone_size: NA
v_call: TRBV5-1
cdr3_aa: CASSLISGADTQYF

j_call: TRBJ2-7
clone_size: NA
v_call: TRBV6-1
cdr3_aa: CASSLDRGRDEQYF

j_call: TRBJ2-7
clone_size: NA
v_call: TRBV27
cdr3_aa: CASSWTGTYEQYF

j_call: TRBJ2-1
clone_size: NA
v_call: TRBV6-1
cdr3_aa: CASSTDRGGEQFF

j_call: TRBJ2-5
clone_size: NA
v_call: TRBV6-6
cdr3_aa: CASSYGGTRWETQYF

j_call: TRBJ2-1
clone_size: NA
v_call: TRBV15
cdr3_aa: CATSLEGGGYNEQFF

j_call: TRBJ2-5
clone_size: NA
v_call: TRBV18
cdr3_aa: CASSPYSRLKETQYF

j_call: TRBJ2-6
clone_size: NA
v_call: TRBV7-6
cdr3_aa: CASSLNSGANVLTF

j_call: TRBJ1-1
clone_size: NA
v_call: TRBV5-1
cdr3_aa: CASGGTGGSAEAFF

j_call: TRBJ2-1
clone_size: NA
v_call: TRBV27
cdr3_aa: CASSRTSGSSEQFF

j_call: TRBJ2-1
clone_size: NA
v_call: TRBV9
cdr3_aa: CASSPRGTVYNEQFF

j_call: TRBJ2-7
clone_size: NA
v_call: TRBV10-2
cdr3_aa: CASRDVGVYEQYF

j_call: TRBJ2-5
clone_size: once
v_call: TRBV7-3
cdr3_aa: CASSPGRSETQYF

j_call: TRBJ1-3
clone_size: NA
v_call: TRBV7-9
cdr3_aa: CATQTGELKGNTIYF

j_call: TRBJ2-5
clone_size: NA
v_call: TRBV11-2
cdr3_aa: CASSLFSLGRTFEETQYF

j_call: TRBJ2-7
clone_size: NA
v_call: TRBV27
cdr3_aa: CASKGTSGPGWIEQYF

j_call: TRBJ2-5
clone_size: NA
v_call: TRBV5-1
cdr3_aa: CASSAGTGLAQYF

j_call: TRBJ2-1
clone_size: NA
v_call: TRBV4-1
cdr3_aa: CASSQANMGLAYNEQFF

j_call: TRBJ1-3
clone_size: once
v_call: TRBV30
cdr3_aa: CAWSDSAGSGNTIYF

j_call: TRBJ2-5
clone_size: few
v_call: TRBV6-1
cdr3_aa: CASSEQGSYQYF

j_call: TRBJ2-1
clone_size: NA
v_call: TRBV4-1
cdr3_aa: CASSQTGLARNEQFF

j_call: TRBJ2-7
clone_size: NA
v_call: TRBV15
cdr3_aa: CATSRGPGPYEQYF

j_call: TRBJ2-7
clone_size: NA
v_call: TRBV10-3
cdr3_aa: CAISTDGYEQYF

j_call: TRBJ2-7
clone_size: NA
v_call: TRBV7-2
cdr3_aa: CASSLWTGSYEQYF

j_call: TRBJ2-7
clone_size: NA
v_call: TRBV10-2
cdr3_aa: CASMASGSYEQYF

j_call: TRBJ2-5
clone_size: NA
v_call: TRBV6-5
cdr3_aa: CASRLGPNQETQYF

j_call: TRBJ1-1
clone_size: once
v_call: TRBV6-1
cdr3_aa: CASSPRWAYTEAFF

j_call: TRBJ2-7
clone_size: few
v_call: TRBV6-1
cdr3_aa: CASSGRGPRLAEQYF

j_call: TRBJ2-5
clone_size: many
v_call: TRBV28
cdr3_aa: CASSPTGGPETQYF

j_call: TRBJ2-3
clone_size: NA
v_call: TRBV6-6
cdr3_aa: CASSYSGTSGTDTQYF

j_call: TRBJ1-2
clone_size: NA
v_call: TRBV5-5
cdr3_aa: CASSREGAPNYGYTF

j_call: TRBJ1-2
clone_size: NA
v_call: TRBV9
cdr3_aa: CASSANMGGYTF

j_call: TRBJ1-5
clone_size: NA
v_call: TRBV10-2
cdr3_aa: CASNEAGHQPQHF

j_call: TRBJ2-1
clone_size: NA
v_call: TRBV11-2
cdr3_aa: CASSGSGNQNEQFF

j_call: TRBJ2-2
clone_size: few
v_call: TRBV19
cdr3_aa: CASSGSSGRTSGELFF

j_call: TRBJ2-2
clone_size: NA
v_call: TRBV2
cdr3_aa: CASSESRIITGELFF

j_call: TRBJ2-2
clone_size: NA
v_call: TRBV15
cdr3_aa: CATRGTSRAGELFF

j_call: TRBJ2-2
clone_size: NA
v_call: TRBV4-1
cdr3_aa: CASSRDRVPGELFF

j_call: TRBJ2-2
clone_size: NA
v_call: TRBV5-6
cdr3_aa: CASSSYDRATGELFF

j_call: TRBJ2-7
clone_size: few
v_call: TRBV11-1
cdr3_aa: CASSRRDRGGYEQYF

j_call: TRBJ2-3
clone_size: NA
v_call: TRBV25-1
cdr3_aa: CASSEWTSGSGKDTQYF

j_call: TRBJ2-7
clone_size: few
v_call: TRBV2
cdr3_aa: CASSQSSYEQYF

j_call: TRBJ2-2
clone_size: NA
v_call: TRBV11-2
cdr3_aa: CASSLDPEGTFANTGELFF

j_call: TRBJ2-3
clone_size: many
v_call: TRBV4-1
cdr3_aa: CASSQVGRGGQDTQYF

j_call: TRBJ2-5
clone_size: NA
v_call: TRBV11-3
cdr3_aa: CASSLGVSPGDSPKETQYF

j_call: TRBJ1-5
clone_size: NA
v_call: TRBV6-1
cdr3_aa: CASSEGLGQGLVLQHF

j_call: TRBJ2-7
clone_size: once
v_call: TRBV19
cdr3_aa: CATKGLPPTYEQYF